The clone carrying this TCR beta chain was counted between two and nine times. Its antigen is currently unknown. The primer mix had 60 Vbeta and 13 Jbeta primers. The method was immunoSEQ multiplex PCR; TCRdb's version includes in-frame clones alone and lacks a portion of them. The table records approximately 120,000 clones, around 68% of them present only once. This sample is part of a study of cytomegalovirus exposure and HLA in healthy donors. V lost 5 bases and J 4 bases, leaving 12 bases between the germline ends. Germline V gives CDR1 LNHNV, CDR2 YYDKDF (reference sequence). There are 13 residues in the CDR3. Notes on the study in general: An ancestry cluster, one associated with Asian ancestry, reportedly showed fewer N-insertions than the approximately 700-donor mean in a later analysis. Later analysis showed most CMV-associated TCR beta chains appearing HLA-restricted.

This clonotype originated in a middle-aged man in good health and CMV-seropositive. V gene TRBV15 combines with J gene TRBJ2-7; the D gene is possibly TRBD1 (6 bases). Material: PBMCs. Here the CDR3 reads CATSGGHPYEQYF. In DNA form, the CDR3 reads TGTGCCACCAGCGGGGGACATCCATACGAGCAGTACTTC.